The 11 T cell receptor beta chains in this list originate from one sample, sequenced in a study of T cells after yellow fever vaccination. MiXCR was run by TCRdb on the 5' RACE reads, yielding one entry per CDR3 protein. The sample comprises roughly 180,000 distinct CDR3 sequences, roughly 6.4% of which are singletons, and roughly 3% rests with the top ten. The sequenced sample was CD4+ T cells sorted from PBMCs, obtained on the day of the first yellow fever vaccination. These receptors came from a man between 18 and 29 years old who received the YFV17D yellow fever vaccine.

For this clonotype: A much larger clone lies a single base off, so this may be a read error. In this CDR3 the conserved last residue, phenylalanine or tryptophan, is missing, so a read error is likely. This rearrangement joins TRBV4-2 to TRBJ2-7, with 8 bases lining up with TRBD1. The J segment lost 5 bases and the V segment lost 6 bases, leaving 9 bases of the junction unmatched. The CDR3 has 14 residues. CDR1 is LGHNA and CDR2 is YNFKEQ in the germline V gene. The CDR3: CASSPVDRVDEQYL. The CDR3 region has the DNA TGTGCCAGCAGTCCGGTGGACAGGGTGGACGAGCAGTACTTA.

The chain is built from TRBV18 and TRBJ1-1; TRBD1 might be the D (5 bases). V shed 1 base and J shed 1 base, with 10 bases lying between them. Germline V CDR1 and CDR2: KGHSH, LQKENI. This CDR3 has 15 amino acids. Here the CDR3 DNA reads TGTGCCAGCTCACCACAACGACAGAAGAACACTGAAGCTTTCTTT. This codes for CASSPQRQKNTEAFF. The entire variable domain, with the rest obtained from reference TRBV18 and TRBJ1-1, is as follows: NAGVMQNPRHLVRRRGQEARLRCSPMKGHSHVYWYRQLPEEGLKFMVYLQKENIIDESGMPKERFSAEFPKEGPSILRIQQVVRGDSAAYFCASSPQRQKNTEAFFGQGTRLTVV.

This clonotype showed up many times. The chain combines TRBV5-1 with TRBJ2-5; D is undetermined. Trimming removed 4 bases at V and 2 bases at J, with 12 bases between. The germline V gene has CDR1 SGHRS and CDR2 YFSETQ. CDR3 length: 14 residues. The CDR3 region is CASSQMATQETQYF. Written as DNA, the CDR3 is TGCGCCAGCAGCCAAATGGCTACACAAGAGACCCAGTACTTC.

This rearrangement joins TRBV6-2 or TRBV6-3 to TRBJ1-5; the match to TRBD1 covers 7 bases. With 8 bases clipped from V and 6 bases from J, the junction kept 10 bases outside the gene matches. Germline CDR1 reads MNHEY; CDR2 reads SVGEGT. The length of the CDR3 is 14 residues. The CDR3: CASDNRGAGQPQHF. The CDR3 bases are TGTGCCAGCGATAACAGGGGAGCGGGTCAGCCCCAGCATTTT.

Only a few counts were recorded for this clonotype. The CDR3 protein is CASTLGGQLSGYTF. The CDR3 bases are TGTGCCAGCACCCTCGGCGGGCAGCTATCTGGCTACACCTTC. The chain has TRBV12-3 or TRBV12-4 and TRBJ1-2; unclear D gene. The V gene lost 7 bases and the J gene lost 7 bases, with 19 bases spanning the gap. The CDR3 totals 14 residues.

This clonotype has a count of ten or more. The chain is built from TRBV20-1 and TRBJ2-2; 8 bases are shared with TRBD1. Trimming took 2 bases from V and 1 from J; bases not matched to a gene: 6. The CDR3 is 16 residues long. CDR1 and CDR2 from the germline V gene are DFQATT and SNEGSKA (reference sequence). The CDR3 is CSARHPGQENTGELFF. The CDR3 region has the DNA TGCAGTGCTAGACACCCGGGACAGGAGAACACCGGGGAGCTGTTTTTT.

This clonotype has just a few counts. This chain links TRBV5-1 with TRBJ2-5; either TRBD1 or TRBD2 may fit D (6 bases each). Germline CDR1 is SGHRS and CDR2 is YFSETQ. The CDR3 runs 14 residues. V lost 4 bases and J 2 bases, leaving 12 bases between the germline ends. CDR3 nucleotides: TGCGCCAGCAGCACGAGGGGGGTTCAAGAGACCCAGTACTTC. Its translation: CASSTRGVQETQYF.

This clonotype was counted many times. The chain employs TRBV7-9 and TRBJ2-1; D is unclear. This CDR3 is 11 amino acids long. V was trimmed by 5 bases and J by 7 bases, leaving 6 bases between them. CDR1 and CDR2 (germline): SEHNR, FQNEAQ (reference sequence). The CDR3 DNA reads TGTGCCAGCAGCCCCCAGAATGAGCAGTTCTTC. Its translation: CASSPQNEQFF.

The V gene is TRBV3-1, the J gene TRBJ1-1; D perhaps matches TRBD1 (6 bases). This CDR3 has 13 residues. Trimming took off 0 bases at V and 11 bases at J, with 13 bases between the two ends. In germline, CDR1 is LGHDT, CDR2 YNNKEL (reference sequence). As DNA, the CDR3 is TGTGCCAGCAGCCAAGATCCGGGGAGGGGGGCTTTCTTT. It specifies CASSQDPGRGAFF. Variable domain in full (rest from reference TRBV3-1 and TRBJ1-1): DTAVSQTPKYLVTQMGNDKSIKCEQNLGHDTMYWYKQDSKKFLKIMFSYNNKELIINETVPNRFSPKSPDKAHLNLHINSLELGDSAVYFCASSQDPGRGAFFGQGTRLTVV.

This clonotype came up many times. The chain carries TRBV5-1 and TRBJ2-3; 9 bases match TRBD2. The CDR3 is made up of 16 amino acids. Trimming cost V 0 bases and J 6 bases; bases outside gene matches: 8. Germline assignment: CDR1 SGHRS and CDR2 YFSETQ. This CDR3 reads CASSLALGLALDTQYF. The CDR3 nucleotides read TGCGCCAGCAGCTTGGCCTTAGGACTAGCGCTTGATACGCAGTATTTT.

This clonotype was recorded at least ten times. The V call is TRBV20-1, the J call TRBJ2-3; the match to TRBD2 covers 9 bases. J was trimmed by 3 bases and V by 8 bases; bases with no gene match: 6. The length of the CDR3 is 13 residues. Per the germline V gene, CDR1 is DFQATT and CDR2 is SNEGSKA (reference sequence). Written as DNA, the CDR3 is TGCAGTCCATCGACTAGCGGTACAGATACGCAGTATTTT. It encodes CSPSTSGTDTQYF.